The entry below describes one T cell receptor beta chain. The target of this receptor is not known. No per-base quality is available; no much larger clone lies one base away. This sample was taken from a study of shared clonotypes between healthy human individuals (dated by TCRdb to the early 2020s). Concerning the study at large: The cohort comprised two women and three men aged 18 to 49 years. Per donor, three plates each were used for CD4 naive and CD4 memory, two for CD8 naive, and one for CD8 memory. To estimate repertoire size and how much clonotypes are shared between individuals, the study performed deep sequencing of blood TCR repertoires from roughly five healthy adults. To increase sequencing depth and limit assay-specific biases, TCR repertoire library preparation and sequencing were carried out by different laboratories using diverse techniques. Per donor, leukapheresis produced somewhere between about 0.9 and 9.5 billion PBMCs.

A distance of 12 bases separates the germline ends of V and J, which lose 4 bases and 2 bases respectively. Looking up the germline V gene yields CDR1 SGHNT and CDR2 YENEEA. Measured from the cysteine to the phenylalanine, the CDR3 is 15 residues long. Just CDR3 DNA is preserved here, 45 bases in frame from base 1. The donors were healthy, HIV-negative adults with no recently reported acute infections or vaccinations. All donors were Caucasian adults living in Nashville, Tennessee, USA. CD4+ T cells were enriched by magnetic negative selection, after which naive cells were positively selected on CD45RA and the negative fraction was taken as the memory subset. Blood was collected by leukapheresis, and PBMCs were isolated by Ficoll-Histopaque density gradient centrifugation and then cryopreserved in liquid nitrogen vapor phase. Analytical flow cytometry was used to check the purity and quantity of each magnetically sorted T cell population. Genomic DNA was isolated from every sorted fraction and measured by UV absorbance on a Nanodrop 2000c.

Using the deep immunoSEQ assay, multiplex PCR amplified TCR CDR3 regions from genomic DNA. For each cell subset, the extracted genomic DNA was distributed evenly across all wells of several immunoSEQ 96-well plates, and each plate served as one replicate. For sorted subsets, roughly 0.2 ug genomic DNA, equal to 25,000 to 35,000 T cell genomes, was loaded into each replicate PCR. Purified libraries were quantified with a Qubit 3.0 fluorometer, sized on a Bioanalyzer 2100, and re-quantified with the KAPA Library Quantification kit. Each immunoSEQ 96-well plate was sequenced on its own single-read 150-cycle Illumina NextSeq 550 flow cell. For the original study's pipeline: Because the immunoSEQ output included only junctional sequences and no quality scores, the filtering could not be the same as the filtering used for full-length reads. To assign V/J genes and CDR3, sequences were annotated using PyIR, a Python wrapper for IgBLAST v1.9, with IMGT germline references. Reads were filtered out if the reads had weak V/J assignments (E-value above 1e-6), no CDR3, stop codons, out-of-frame junctions, or ambiguous translated residues. V3J clonotypes were defined as sequences sharing the same inferred V gene, J gene, and CDR3 amino acid sequence. To compute the percentage overlap between repertoires, the number of shared unique clonotypes was divided by the size of the smaller repertoire. RTK rarefaction, the Chao1 estimator, and Recon v2.1 estimates of unobserved clonotypes were used to assess repertoire richness. For all TCRbeta clonotypes obtained by the gDNA method from several donors, generation probabilities were computed with OLGA. The source is immuneACCESS, and TCRdb retained only in-frame sequences with V and J called. Part of the clones is not carried over; for the studies checked, unresolved V genes explain less than half of this, and the remainder is unexplained. V, J and clone size derive from that table, while D and trimming were established from the DNA sequence. This sample lists 950,000 to 1,100,000 clones; 65% to 75% were detected once. The top ten clones comprise about 1.5% of the sample.

Results and caveats for the whole study, not just this receptor: Rarefaction of sorted-subset datasets indicated incomplete sequencing despite the large sequencing depth. Clonotypes shared by all four sorted-subset donors showed higher generation probabilities than non-shared clonotypes. Sharing across four donors was observed for approximately 5% of naive CD4, under 4% of naive CD8, about 2.3% of memory CD4, and about 0.38% of memory CD8 clonotypes. Sampling was limited to blood, and TCR repertoires in tissue likely differ from TCR repertoires in blood. Based on pairwise subsampling, the degree of clonotype sharing among donors was expected to be affected by sequencing depth. Because the study included a small number of donors, the genetic and exposure-history diversity represented was limited. Estimated clonotype richness was generally larger for naive than for memory subsets.

The clonotype was recovered from a man younger than 35 in good health. The sequence is built from TRBV11-3 and TRBJ2-1; TRBD2 is perhaps the D gene, given 5 matching bases. The sample taken for sequencing was memory CD4+ T cells sorted from blood. In light of the paper, this sample's cell subset or site label describes: CD45RA-negative fraction. The sequence in DNA is TGTGCCAGCAGCTCCGGGGTAACCCCCTACAATGAGCAGTTCTTC. Its product reads: CASSSGVTPYNEQFF.